This T cell receptor (beta chain) was recorded in a study of cytomegalovirus exposure and HLA in healthy donors. A word on this clone: Its cognate antigen is unknown.

Findings and limits, study-wide: A missense DCLRE1C variant was associated with V- and J-gene trimming of TCR beta chains in a later analysis, and an independent cohort replicated the association. Later work associated 16,951 TCR beta sequences with HLA alleles at 0.05 false discovery rate.

The germline gives CDR1 MNHNY, CDR2 SVGAGI (reference sequence). This CDR3 is 14 amino acids long. V shed 7 bases, J shed 3 bases, and the junction held 8 bases outside the gene matches. The PCR used 60 Vbeta and 13 Jbeta primers. TCRdb keeps only in-frame clones here, not all; method: immunoSEQ multiplex PCR. Of 150,000 to 170,000 clones listed, over 70% were seen once; the top ten hold about 13%. The sequence was collected from a man aged 30-40 years in good health and CMV-seropositive. The chain recombines TRBV6-6 with TRBJ2-7, with TRBD2 identical over 8 bases. Sequencing was done on a sample of PBMCs. The CDR3 sequence is CASKGSGNLYEQYF. CDR3 bases: TGTGCCAGCAAGGGTAGCGGGAACCTCTACGAGCAGTACTTC.